The 28 T cell receptor beta chains reported below all come from one sample, sequenced in a study of control samples from healthy donors and cancer patients. Sequencing was performed with immunoSEQ multiplex PCR; in TCRdb, only in-frame clones are kept and a portion is missing. The data show approximately 83,000 clones, with 93% seen just once and approximately 1.5% held by the top ten. Input material: blood. These receptors all stem from a woman in her 30s in good health.

The rearrangement joins TRBV27 to TRBJ1-5, with D uncertain. CDR1 is MNHEY, CDR2 SMNVEV, per germline (reference sequence). This CDR3 region has 15 residues. Trimming stripped 3 bases from V and 4 bases from J, with 13 bases between. The CDR3 here is CASSLWGEGNQPQHF. Written as DNA, the CDR3 is TGTGCCAGCAGTTTGTGGGGTGAAGGGAATCAGCCCCAGCATTTT.

This clone was recorded only once. The rearrangement joins TRBV9 to TRBJ1-2; 7 positions match TRBD1. The J segment lost 4 bases and the V segment lost 0 bases, leaving 6 bases of the junction unmatched. The CDR3 extends over 15 amino acids. Germline V gene data show CDR1 as SGDLS and CDR2 as YYNGEE. The CDR3: CASSVAKDRPYGYTF. CDR3 sequence (DNA): TGTGCCAGCAGCGTAGCTAAGGACAGGCCCTATGGCTACACCTTC.

The J gene is TRBJ2-4, the V gene TRBV4-1; the D gene could be TRBD1 or TRBD2 (5 bases each). The CDR3 contains 22 residues. The germline CDR1 and CDR2 sequences are MGHRA and YSYEKL. V was trimmed by 4 bases and J by 1 base, leaving 32 bases between them. CDR3 protein: CASSPGPVGQGDNLGAKNIQYF. The CDR3 region has the DNA TGCGCCAGCAGCCCGGGGCCCGTGGGCCAGGGCGACAACTTAGGGGCCAAAAACATTCAGTACTTC.

V gene TRBV5-1 combines with J gene TRBJ2-3; 10 positions agree with TRBD1. V shed 4 bases and J 4 bases; nucleotides not matched to a gene: 9. The CDR3 has 16 amino acids. Germline CDR1 is SGHRS and CDR2 is YFSETQ. This chain's CDR3 is CASSLGQGPPADTQYF. In nucleotides, the CDR3 is TGCGCCAGCAGCCTGGGACAGGGGCCCCCGGCAGATACGCAGTATTTT.

This clone was seen just once. The V call is TRBV19, the J call TRBJ1-5; a possible D gene is TRBD1 (6 bases). The CDR3 has 14 residues. Germline V gene data show CDR1 as LNHDA and CDR2 as SQIVND (reference sequence). V dropped 5 bases and J dropped 4 bases, with 12 bases sitting between them. This CDR3 reads CASSGRGWNQPQHF. In DNA form, the CDR3 reads TGTGCCAGTAGTGGCAGGGGTTGGAATCAGCCCCAGCATTTT.

V is TRBV4-1 and J is TRBJ2-1; 8 positions agree with TRBD2. The V segment lost 4 bases and the J segment 9 bases; nucleotides outside the gene matches: 11. CDR1 is MGHRA and CDR2 is YSYEKL in the germline V gene. The CDR3 has 15 amino acids. CDR3: CASSPRGSGEGEQFF. For the CDR3, the DNA is TGCGCCAGCAGCCCCCGGGGTAGCGGGGAGGGTGAGCAGTTCTTC.

This chain joins TRBV3-1 (or the pseudogene TRBV3-2) and TRBJ1-2; TRBD1 matches 8 bases. CDR1 is LGHDT and CDR2 is YNNKEL in the germline V gene (reference sequence). The V segment lost 3 bases and the J segment 3 bases; nucleotides outside the gene matches: 0. This CDR3 spans 13 amino acids. The DNA of the CDR3 is TGTGCCAGCAGCCAGGGACAGGACTATGGCTACACCTTC. It specifies CASSQGQDYGYTF.

This chain joins TRBV3-1 (or the pseudogene TRBV3-2) and TRBJ2-1, with TRBD2 matching 11 bases. Unmatched junction bases numbered 6, after V lost 5 bases and J lost 6 bases. The CDR3 loop spans 15 amino acids. From germline, CDR1 is LGHDT and CDR2 YNNKEL (reference sequence). The CDR3 loop is CASSSGGTSGNEQFF. The CDR3 coding sequence is TGTGCCAGCAGCTCGGGCGGGACTAGCGGCAATGAGCAGTTCTTC.

V is TRBV7-9 and J is TRBJ2-7; 10 bases match TRBD2. Trimming at V came to 1 base and at J to 1 base, leaving 4 bases not matched to a gene. CDR3 length: 16 amino acids. CDR1 and CDR2 from the germline V gene are SEHNR and FQNEAQ (reference sequence). The CDR3 spells CASSLEGSGGSYEQYF. The CDR3 DNA is TGTGCCAGCAGCTTAGAGGGTAGCGGGGGGTCCTACGAGCAGTACTTC.

The table lists this clone with a count of one. Relative to the germline gene, one junction end is altered; a read error may explain this. This chain joins TRBV5-1 and TRBJ2-1, with 9 nucleotides matching TRBD2. The CDR3 length is 16 residues. Germline V gives CDR1 SGHRS, CDR2 YFSETQ. CDR3 sequence: CASSLGMVAGEAEQLF. DNA for the CDR3: TGCGCCAGCAGCTTGGGGATGGTAGCGGGAGAGGCTGAGCAGCTCTTC.

The chain combines TRBV7-2 with TRBJ2-4, with 7 bases that match TRBD2. The CDR3 length is 14 residues. The germline CDR1 and CDR2 sequences are SGHTA and FQGNSA. J gave up 10 bases and V 1 base, and 7 bases lay outside the gene matches. CDR3 residues: CASSLGEGIGIQYF. DNA for the CDR3: TGTGCCAGCAGCTTAGGGGAGGGAATAGGGATTCAGTACTTC.

V usage is TRBV2 and J usage is TRBJ1-5; no firm D call. CDR1 SNHLY and CDR2 FYNNEI come from the germline V gene. The V end was cut by 6 bases, the J end by 7 bases, with 16 bases between. The CDR3 sequence is 14 residues long. The DNA for the CDR3 is TGTGCCAGCAGCGGTTTTCGGGCTAACCAGCCCCAGCATTTT. Its translation: CASSGFRANQPQHF.

The genes are TRBV5-1 and TRBJ2-2; D might be TRBD2 (6 bases). This CDR3 spans 16 amino acids. V lost 1 base and J 3 bases, leaving 13 bases between the germline ends. Germline CDR1 SGHRS, CDR2 YFSETQ. For the CDR3, the DNA is TGCGCCAGCAGCTTGTTCGCGGGAATGGACACCGGGGAGCTGTTTTTT. This gives the protein CASSLFAGMDTGELFF.

V is TRBV7-9 and J is TRBJ2-7; D remains unclear. This CDR3 contains 11 residues. Germline-derived CDR1 and CDR2 are SEHNR and FQNEAQ (reference sequence). Trimming removed 5 bases from V and 9 bases from J, with 11 bases in between. As DNA, the CDR3 is TGTGCCAGCAGCCCAGTCTCCGGGCAGTACTTC. Translated, it gives CASSPVSGQYF.

This clone was observed a single time. This chain joins TRBV7-9 and TRBJ1-4; D ambiguous. The CDR3 covers 13 residues. V was clipped by 3 bases and J by 5 bases, with 7 bases between them. CDR1 is SEHNR, CDR2 FQNEAQ, per germline (reference sequence). The DNA for the CDR3 is TGTGCCAGCAGCTTTGGAGGCAATGAAAAACTGTTTTTT. This codes for CASSFGGNEKLFF.

The chain recombines TRBV11-3 with TRBJ2-1, with TRBD2 matching over 14 bases. The CDR3 sequence is 17 residues long. The junction had 3 bases not matched to a gene; V was cut back by 5 bases and J by 0 bases. Germline CDR1 and CDR2: SGHNT and YENEEA. CDR3 sequence: CASSPGTSGSSYNEQFF. The CDR3 DNA sequence: TGTGCCAGCAGCCCCGGGACTAGCGGGAGCTCCTACAATGAGCAGTTCTTC.

This chain joins TRBV6-5 and TRBJ1-6; 8 nucleotides line up with TRBD1. The length of the CDR3 is 12 residues. Germline V lookup: CDR1 MNHEY, CDR2 SVGAGI. V dropped 9 bases and J dropped 15; count of bases not matched to a gene: 10. The CDR3 bases are TGTGCCAGTCAGGGGGCCCTTAAAGTCCTCCACTTT. It specifies CASQGALKVLHF.

The V and J genes are TRBV11-3 and TRBJ2-5; 7 nucleotides line up with TRBD2. CDR1 is SGHNT, CDR2 YENEEA, per germline. The ends lost 1 base at V and 0 bases at J; junction bases unmatched: 11. CDR3 length: 18 amino acids. The DNA of the CDR3 is TGTGCCAGCAGCTTAGGTGTAGCGGGTTCACCCCACCAAGAGACCCAGTACTTC. This encodes CASSLGVAGSPHQETQYF.

The chain uses TRBV29-1 and TRBJ1-1, with D uncertain. CDR3 length: 12 amino acids. The germline V and J ends were trimmed by 6 bases and 3 bases, with 11 bases remaining between them. The germline V gene encodes CDR1 SQVTM and CDR2 ANQGSEA. Here the CDR3 DNA reads TGCAGCGTGACCCGCACCTACACTGAAGCTTTCTTT. Translating it yields CSVTRTYTEAFF.

The V gene is TRBV3-1 (or the pseudogene TRBV3-2), the J gene TRBJ1-3; D unclear. The V end was cut by 1 base, the J end by 8 bases, with 15 bases between. Germline loops: CDR1 LGHDT, CDR2 YNNKEL (reference sequence). CDR3 size: 15 residues. The CDR3 here is CASSQGSTFRDTIYF. CDR3 DNA: TGTGCCAGCAGCCAAGGGTCAACTTTTAGGGACACCATATATTTT.

The J gene is TRBJ2-3, the V gene TRBV12-1. TRBV12-1 is a known pseudogene. The CDR3 is 14 amino acids. The CDR3 DNA reads TGTGCCAGCAGCTCAAAGGAATATACAGATACGCAGTATTTT. Amino acids: CASSSKEYTDTQYF.

The V gene is TRBV3-1 (or the pseudogene TRBV3-2), the J gene TRBJ2-5; D not resolved. This CDR3 comprises 11 residues. The germline V gene encodes CDR1 LGHDT and CDR2 YNNKEL (reference sequence). Trimming stripped 4 bases from V and 4 bases from J, with 4 bases between. This CDR3 is CASSRGETQYF. The DNA of the CDR3 is TGTGCCAGCAGCCGGGGAGAGACCCAGTACTTC.

CDR3: CASRTTGGSTEAFF. The CDR3 nucleotides are TGTGCCAGCAGGACAACAGGGGGAAGTACTGAAGCTTTCTTT. The gene calls are TRBV5-5 and TRBJ1-1; 8 bases fit TRBD1. The ends lost 5 bases at V and 5 bases at J; junction bases unmatched: 8. There are 14 residues in the CDR3. Germline loops: CDR1 SGHKS, CDR2 YYEKEE (reference sequence).

The rearrangement links TRBV2 to TRBJ1-5, with D possibly being TRBD1 (5 bases). The CDR3 consists of 15 residues. V was pared by 6 bases and J by 0 bases, with 12 bases between. Germline V gene lookup returns CDR1 SNHLY and CDR2 FYNNEI. The DNA for the CDR3 is TGTGCCAGCAGGCGGGACGGGAATAGCAATCAGCCCCAGCATTTT. This sequence encodes CASRRDGNSNQPQHF.

The chain links TRBV30 to TRBJ1-5; possible D gene TRBD1, 5 bases. CDR3 length equals 14 residues. CDR1 is GTSNPN and CDR2 is SVGIG in the germline V gene (reference sequence). With 3 bases removed from V and 6 bases from J, the gap between germline ends came to 15 bases. The CDR3 loop is CAWSLGVVSQPQHF. The CDR3 bases are TGTGCCTGGAGCCTGGGGGTAGTTAGTCAGCCCCAGCATTTT.

The chain is built from TRBV27 and TRBJ1-2; tentative D call: TRBD1 (5 bases). The CDR3 is made up of 13 amino acids. The V end lost 6 bases, the J end lost 2 bases, and 10 bases lay between the germline ends. The V gene's germline CDR1 is MNHEY and CDR2 SMNVEV (reference sequence). CDR3 sequence: CASRGRGNYGYTF. As DNA, the CDR3 is TGTGCCAGCAGGGGACGGGGAAACTATGGCTACACCTTC.

V gene TRBV6-6 combines with J gene TRBJ2-7, with D hard to call. V dropped 4 bases and J dropped 3 bases, with 13 bases sitting between them. Germline V gene sequence: CDR1 MNHNY, CDR2 SVGAGI (reference sequence). The CDR3 runs 14 residues. The CDR3 DNA follows: TGTGCCAGCAGTTGGGAACGTCGCAGCTACGAGCAGTACTTC. Translated, it gives CASSWERRSYEQYF.

The chain carries TRBV7-9 and TRBJ1-3; 8 positions match TRBD1. CDR1 is SEHNR and CDR2 is FQNEAQ in the germline V gene (reference sequence). This CDR3 has 15 amino acids. V lost 5 bases to trimming and J lost 2 bases; unmatched junction nucleotides: 5. In DNA, the CDR3 is TGTGCCAGCAGCCCCAGGGGGCTGACTGGAAACACCATATATTTT. Protein: CASSPRGLTGNTIYF.